This TCR beta chain appears in the sequencing data of a study of CD8 T cells in ankylosing spondylitis. Study-wide results and caveats: Disease-associated clones were CD8+ and fairly uncommon in peripheral blood. Several highly homologous variants made up a TCR beta motif, and this motif appeared characteristic of ankylosing spondylitis blood. Earlier literature documents some of the motif variants in reactive arthritis synovial fluid and blood. Reported data indicate significant enrichment of disease-linked clones within matched ankylosing spondylitis synovial fluid.

Libraries of TCR beta came from quantitative 5'-RACE with molecular barcodes. Each CDR3 protein gets one entry after TCRdb re-called the 5' RACE reads with MiXCR. The repertoire holds 350,000 to 450,000 distinct CDR3 sequences, roughly a quarter seen once, with over 0.8% in the top ten. The V gene lost 0 bases and the J gene lost 5 bases, with 10 bases spanning the gap. The CDR3 is 14 residues long. Germline V gene lookup returns CDR1 SGHDN and CDR2 FVKESK. With respect to this clonotype: Antigen specificity is unknown.

Sequencing was carried out using blood, either unsorted or a sorted T cell fraction (not recorded which). The chain links TRBV14 to TRBJ2-5; D unresolved. The clonotype comes from a male donor with ankylosing spondylitis. The CDR3 here is CASSQEGFLETQYF. DNA for the CDR3: TGTGCCAGCAGCCAAGAGGGCTTTCTGGAGACCCAGTACTTC.